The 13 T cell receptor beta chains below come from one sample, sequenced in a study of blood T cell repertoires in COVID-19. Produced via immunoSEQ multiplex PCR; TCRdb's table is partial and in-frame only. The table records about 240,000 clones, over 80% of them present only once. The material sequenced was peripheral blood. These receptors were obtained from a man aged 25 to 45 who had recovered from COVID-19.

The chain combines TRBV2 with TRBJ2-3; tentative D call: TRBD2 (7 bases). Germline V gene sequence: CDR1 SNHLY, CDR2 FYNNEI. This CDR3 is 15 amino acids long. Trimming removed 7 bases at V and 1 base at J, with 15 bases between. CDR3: CASNFGGPRTDTQYF. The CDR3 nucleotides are TGTGCCAGCAATTTCGGGGGGCCGCGCACAGATACGCAGTATTTT.

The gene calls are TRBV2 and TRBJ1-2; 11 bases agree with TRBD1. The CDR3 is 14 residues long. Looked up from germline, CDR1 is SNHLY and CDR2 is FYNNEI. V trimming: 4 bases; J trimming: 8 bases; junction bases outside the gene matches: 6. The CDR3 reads CASSADRGPSGYTF. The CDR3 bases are TGTGCCAGCAGTGCGGACAGGGGGCCAAGCGGCTACACCTTC.

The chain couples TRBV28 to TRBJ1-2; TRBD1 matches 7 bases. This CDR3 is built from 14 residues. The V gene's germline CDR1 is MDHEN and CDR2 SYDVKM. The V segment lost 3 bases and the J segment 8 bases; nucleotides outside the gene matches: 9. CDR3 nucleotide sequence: TGTGCCAGCAGTTTTCTAGAGGGGGCGCTCGGCTACACCTTC. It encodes CASSFLEGALGYTF.

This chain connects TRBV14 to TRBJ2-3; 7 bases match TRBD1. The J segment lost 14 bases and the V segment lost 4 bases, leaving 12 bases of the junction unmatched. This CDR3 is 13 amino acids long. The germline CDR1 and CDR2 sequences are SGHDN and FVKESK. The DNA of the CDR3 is TGTGCCAGCAGCCGAAATAGGGACAGTTTGTCGTATTTT. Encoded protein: CASSRNRDSLSYF.

The CDR3 DNA is TGTGCCAGCGGAGGGGACGGCCAGCGGAATGAGCAGTTCTTC. Its protein is CASGGDGQRNEQFF. This chain links TRBV13 with TRBJ2-1; perhaps TRBD2 as D (6 bases). This CDR3 contains 14 residues. Trimming took 8 bases from V and 7 from J, leaving 18 bases between them. Germline CDR1 and CDR2: PRHDT and FYEKMQ (reference sequence).

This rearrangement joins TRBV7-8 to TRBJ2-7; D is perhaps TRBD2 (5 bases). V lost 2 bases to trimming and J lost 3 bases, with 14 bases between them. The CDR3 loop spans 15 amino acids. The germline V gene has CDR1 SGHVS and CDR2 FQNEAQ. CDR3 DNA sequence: TGTGCCAGCAGCTTACTAGCAGATCTTTACTACGAGCAGTACTTC. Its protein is CASSLLADLYYEQYF.

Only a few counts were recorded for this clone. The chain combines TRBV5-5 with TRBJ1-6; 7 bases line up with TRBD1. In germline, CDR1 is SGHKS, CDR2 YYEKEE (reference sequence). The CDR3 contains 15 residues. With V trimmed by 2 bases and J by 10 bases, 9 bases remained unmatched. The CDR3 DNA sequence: TGTGCCAGCAGCTTCGGGACAGAGAAAGGCTCACCCCTCCACTTT. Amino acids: CASSFGTEKGSPLHF.

The CDR3 sequence is CASSLAYGTGGGGYTF. CDR3 coding DNA: TGTGCCAGCAGCTTAGCCTACGGGACAGGGGGCGGCGGCTACACCTTC. The V call is TRBV11-2, the J call TRBJ1-2; 12 bases match TRBD1. The germline gives CDR1 SGHAT, CDR2 FQNNGV. CDR3 length equals 16 residues. The V gene end was trimmed by 1 base and the J gene end by 8 bases; junction bases not matched to a gene: 8.

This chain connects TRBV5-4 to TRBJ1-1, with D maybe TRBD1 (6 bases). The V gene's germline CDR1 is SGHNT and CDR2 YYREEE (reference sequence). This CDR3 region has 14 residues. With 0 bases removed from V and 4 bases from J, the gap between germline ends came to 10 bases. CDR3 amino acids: CASSLEQGGTEAFF. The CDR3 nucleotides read TGTGCCAGCAGCTTGGAACAGGGTGGCACTGAAGCTTTCTTT. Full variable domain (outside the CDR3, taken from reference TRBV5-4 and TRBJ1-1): ETGVTQSPTHLIKTRGQQVTLRCSSQSGHNTVSWYQQALGQGPQFIFQYYREEENGRGNFPPRFSGLQFPNYSSELNVNALELDDSALYLCASSLEQGGTEAFFGQGTRLTVV.

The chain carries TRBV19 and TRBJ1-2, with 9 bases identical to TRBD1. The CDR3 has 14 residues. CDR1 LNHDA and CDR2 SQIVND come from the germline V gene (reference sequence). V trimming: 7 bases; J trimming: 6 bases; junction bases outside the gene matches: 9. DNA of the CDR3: TGTGCCAGTACTGTCCTGGACAGGGGAAATGGCTACACCTTC. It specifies CASTVLDRGNGYTF. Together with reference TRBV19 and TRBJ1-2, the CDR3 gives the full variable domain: DGGITQSPKYLFRKEGQNVTLSCEQNLNHDAMYWYRQDPGQGLRLIYYSQIVNDFQKGDIAEGYSVSREKKESFPLTVTSAQKNPTAFYLCASTVLDRGNGYTFGSGTRLTVV.

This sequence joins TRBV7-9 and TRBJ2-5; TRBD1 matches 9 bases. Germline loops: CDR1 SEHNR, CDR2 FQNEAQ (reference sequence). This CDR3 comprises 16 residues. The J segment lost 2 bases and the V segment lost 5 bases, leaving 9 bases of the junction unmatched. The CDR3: CASSPTRGQGQETQYF. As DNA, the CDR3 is TGTGCCAGCAGCCCGACCCGGGGACAGGGTCAAGAGACCCAGTACTTC.

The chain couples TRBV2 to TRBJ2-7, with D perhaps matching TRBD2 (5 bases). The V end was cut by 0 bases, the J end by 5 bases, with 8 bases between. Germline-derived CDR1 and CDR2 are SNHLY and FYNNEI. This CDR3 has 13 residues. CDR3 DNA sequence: TGTGCCAGCAGTGAAGCGCGGGCAAACGAGCAGTACTTC. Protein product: CASSEARANEQYF. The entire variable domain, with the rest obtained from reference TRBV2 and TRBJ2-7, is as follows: EPEVTQTPSHQVTQMGQEVILRCVPISNHLYFYWYRQILGQKVEFLVSFYNNEISEKSEIFDDQFSVERPDGSNFTLKIRSTKLEDSAMYFCASSEARANEQYFGPGTRLTVT.

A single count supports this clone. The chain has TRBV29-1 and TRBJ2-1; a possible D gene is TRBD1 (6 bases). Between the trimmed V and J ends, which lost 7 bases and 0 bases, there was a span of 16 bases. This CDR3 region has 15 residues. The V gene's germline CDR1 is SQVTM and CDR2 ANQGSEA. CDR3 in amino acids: CSADGQSSSYNEQFF. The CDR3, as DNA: TGCAGCGCCGACGGACAGTCCAGCTCCTACAATGAGCAGTTCTTC.